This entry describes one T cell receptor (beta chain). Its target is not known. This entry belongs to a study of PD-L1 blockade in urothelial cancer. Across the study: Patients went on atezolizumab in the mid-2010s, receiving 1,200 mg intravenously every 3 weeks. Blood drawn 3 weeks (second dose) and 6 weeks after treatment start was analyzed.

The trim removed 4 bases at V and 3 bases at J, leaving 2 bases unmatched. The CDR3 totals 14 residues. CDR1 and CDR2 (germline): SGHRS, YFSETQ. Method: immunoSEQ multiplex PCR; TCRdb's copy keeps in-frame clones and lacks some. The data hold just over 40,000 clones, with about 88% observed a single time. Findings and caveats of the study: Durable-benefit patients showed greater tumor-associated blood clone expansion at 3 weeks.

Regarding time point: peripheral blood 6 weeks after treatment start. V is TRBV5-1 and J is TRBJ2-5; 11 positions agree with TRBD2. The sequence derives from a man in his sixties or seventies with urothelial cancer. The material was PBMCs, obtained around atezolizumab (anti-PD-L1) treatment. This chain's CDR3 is CASSAGLAEETQYF. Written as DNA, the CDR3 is TGCGCCAGCAGCGCGGGACTAGCGGAAGAGACCCAGTACTTC.